This record looks at one T cell receptor (beta chain) sequence and its context. TCRdb keeps only in-frame clones here, not all; method: immunoSEQ multiplex PCR. The sample lists a few hundred thousand clones, around nine tenths occurring once. This sample is part of a study of blood T cell repertoires in COVID-19. Sequencing was performed on peripheral blood. The receptor was derived from a woman aged 70-85 years with active or convalescent COVID-19.

The CDR3 DNA sequence: TGTGCCAGCAGCTTATCGGGGAATTCTTACGAGCAGTACTTC. Its protein product is CASSLSGNSYEQYF. This chain links TRBV11-2 with TRBJ2-7, with D perhaps matching TRBD2 (5 bases). The CDR3 covers 14 residues. Per the germline V gene, CDR1 is SGHAT and CDR2 is FQNNGV. Trimming took 2 bases from V and 4 from J, leaving 12 bases between them.